This T cell receptor (beta chain) comes out of a study of T-cell memory formation after mild COVID-19. The wider study: Most TCR clusters belonged to a single donor.

There are 16 residues in the CDR3. The J segment lost 6 bases and the V segment lost 9 bases, leaving 14 bases of the junction unmatched. Germline loops: CDR1 LNHDA, CDR2 SQIVND (reference sequence). TCRdb re-derived calls from the 5' RACE reads in MiXCR, one entry per CDR3 protein. The sample lists roughly 610,000 distinct CDR3 sequences; 17% were seen once. This clonotype was detected only a few times. The chain uses TRBV19 and TRBJ1-5; 10 positions agree with TRBD1. This receptor was taken from an adult woman who had mild COVID-19 (a few samples of this study predate the infection). Cell type and time point are not known. Sequenced input: PBMCs or a T cell subset sorted from them (not recorded which). CDR3 amino acids: CASNSRDRGGSQPQHF. The DNA of the CDR3 is TGTGCCAGCAACTCCAGGGACAGGGGTGGCAGTCAGCCCCAGCATTTT.